This T cell receptor beta chain derives from a study of T cells in Graves' hyperthyroidism and ophthalmopathy. Whole-study findings and limits: Most thyroid-expanded clonotypes above 0.001 were also found in blood.

This clonotype came up many times. The antigen remains unidentified. Trimming removed 6 bases from V and 11 bases from J; junction bases left unmatched: 10. The CDR3 has 13 amino acids. Calling Graves' hyperthyroidism stable meant ophthalmopathy did not progress within 18 months. TCR beta CDR3 regions were amplified from RNA. The HTBI primer set was used in a first-round RT-PCR of the TCR CDR3. In TCRdb, the multiplex PCR reads were re-called with MiXCR into one record per CDR3 protein. Counted here are over 450,000 distinct CDR3 sequences, under 15% occurring once; the ten biggest clones make up around a sixth.

The clonotype was recovered from a woman between 18 and 30 years old with Graves' hyperthyroidism. Input material: blood. The chain employs TRBV12-3 or TRBV12-4 and TRBJ1-1; 9 bases line up with TRBD1. The CDR3 loop reads CASRPYGTGLAFF. CDR3 nucleotides: TGTGCCAGCAGACCTTATGGGACAGGGCTTGCTTTCTTT.